This entry concerns a single T cell receptor (beta chain). It has no known antigen specificity. Within one base of it there is no much larger clone, and no base qualities were kept. These data come from a study of graft-versus-host responses after intestinal transplantation (dated by TCRdb to 2020 to 2022). At the level of the whole study: The transplants that recipients received were multivisceral, liver-intestinal, or isolated intestinal. A peak of at least 4% donor T cells among recipient peripheral blood mononuclear cells was the definition used for donor T cell macrochimerism. The cohort enrolled 24 intestinal transplant recipients including one retransplant, and 3 patients lacking pretransplant specimens were excluded. Samples from three later patients were sequenced in-house on an Illumina MiSeq with MiXCR processing rather than by the commercial service. Anti-thymocyte globulin induction was given to all recipients, followed by maintenance tacrolimus and steroids for approximately three years. To identify alloreactive clones, pre-transplant mixed lymphocyte reaction products were sequenced and compared with unstimulated pre-transplant donor and recipient T cells. After intestinal transplantation, graft-versus-host and host-versus-graft alloreactive T cell clones in the graft, circulation and bone marrow were tracked using bulk TCR-beta CDR3 sequencing.

Spanning cysteine to phenylalanine, the CDR3 consists of 16 amino acids. Just the 48-base CDR3 DNA is kept, in frame starting at base 1. Trimming takes 5 bases off V and 0 bases off J; junction bases not matched to a gene: 5. CDR1 is given as LGHNA and CDR2 as YNFKEQ, both from the germline V gene. Blood samples were collected up to 4 times in the first month after transplant and then at least monthly when available. The method behind the library was the immunoSEQ multiplex PCR assay. For most patients, high-throughput TCR-beta CDR3 sequencing of genomic DNA was performed by Adaptive Biotechnologies. The source study handled its data this way. TCR sequencing data for more than 15 patients were retrieved from Adaptive's ImmunoSEQ software; a few other patients were processed with MiXCR and VDJtools. CDR3 nucleotide sequences shared by donor and recipient were removed because the origin of these sequences could not be assigned. To count as alloreactive, a clone needed at least 2-fold expansion over unstimulated cells and a minimum CFSE-low frequency of 0.002% (template counts) or 0.001% (read counts). Clones detected in sequenced pre-transplant spleen, lymph node, or MLR CFSE-low populations of the donor or recipient were defined as mappable. The cumulative frequency of alloreactive clones was calculated as a percentage of all sequences, weighted by copy number. The table was pulled from immuneACCESS by TCRdb, which kept in-frame rearrangements only. Such tables lose some clones; where checked, under half of the loss comes from unresolved V genes, and the rest has no known cause. Clone size and the V and J calls come from that table; the DNA yielded D and trimming. The sample includes over 75,000 clones, with 86% observed a single time. Under 1.5% of the sample is taken by the ten largest.

Broad study findings and their caveats: High GvH to HvG T cell clonal ratios were observed in the allografts of patients with donor T cell macrochimerism. Early after transplant, peak levels of circulating GvH clones were found to be associated with declines in HvG clones. The relatively low number and heterogeneity of intestinal transplant patients limited the conclusions. GvH clones were detected in recipient bone marrow, and some of these GvH clones were observed earlier in ileal mucosa or blood, consistent with an intestinal mucosal origin.

The receptor's source is a human patient who received an intestinal transplant, so some T cells may come from the graft donor. The chain is encoded by TRBV4-2 joined to TRBJ1-3; TRBD1 fits 9 bases in the junction. The source was PBMCs, collected 255 days after intestinal transplant. DNA sequence: TGTGCCAGCAGCGTCGACAGGGGGATCTCTGGAAACACCATATATTTT. It specifies CASSVDRGISGNTIYF.